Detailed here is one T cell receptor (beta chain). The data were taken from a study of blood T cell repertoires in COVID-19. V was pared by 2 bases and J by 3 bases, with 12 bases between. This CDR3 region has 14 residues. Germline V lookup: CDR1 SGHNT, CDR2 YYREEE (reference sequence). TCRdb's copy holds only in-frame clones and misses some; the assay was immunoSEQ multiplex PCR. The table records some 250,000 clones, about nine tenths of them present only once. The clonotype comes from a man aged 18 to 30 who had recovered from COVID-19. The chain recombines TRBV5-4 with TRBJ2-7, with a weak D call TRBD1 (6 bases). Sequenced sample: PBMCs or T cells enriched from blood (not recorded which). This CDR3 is CASSFPGQLYEQYF. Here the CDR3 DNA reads TGTGCCAGCAGCTTCCCGGGACAACTCTACGAGCAGTACTTC.